These 24 T cell receptor beta chains were sequenced from one sample in a study of CD8 T cells in ankylosing spondylitis. TCRdb itself ran the 5' RACE reads through MiXCR, one entry per CDR3 protein. The sample shows around 280,000 distinct CDR3 sequences, roughly 20% of them seen only once. The sequenced material came from blood, either unsorted or a sorted T cell fraction (not recorded which). The source is a male donor with ankylosing spondylitis or in good health (not recorded which).

This clonotype was counted between two and nine times. The chain uses TRBV20-1 and TRBJ2-3, with D perhaps matching TRBD1 or TRBD2 (5 bases each). The length of the CDR3 is 16 residues. CDR1 is DFQATT and CDR2 is SNEGSKA in the germline V gene (reference sequence). The V end was cut by 0 bases, the J end by 5 bases, with 18 bases between. CDR3 bases: TGCAGTGCTAGAGATCGCGGCAGGGAGTCGCGAGATACGCAGTATTTT. Translating gives CSARDRGRESRDTQYF.

The chain employs TRBV12-3 or TRBV12-4 and TRBJ1-5; weak D call: TRBD1 (5 bases). The CDR3 sequence is 14 residues long. V gave up 2 bases and J gave up 4 bases, with 9 bases separating them. The CDR3 DNA is TGTGCCAGCAGTTTAAGGGACGGAAATCAGCCCCAGCATTTT. Translated: CASSLRDGNQPQHF.

This clonotype has a handful of counts. The genes are TRBV29-1 and TRBJ2-3; D not resolved. The CDR3 extends over 11 amino acids. Germline CDR1 reads SQVTM; CDR2 reads ANQGSEA. Deletions cut 5 bases from V and 10 bases from J, with 13 bases between. CDR3 sequence reads: CSVPGPRAQYF. CDR3 sequence (DNA): TGCAGCGTTCCCGGACCCAGAGCGCAGTATTTT.

V gene TRBV7-9 combines with J gene TRBJ2-2; D is unresolved. Per germline, CDR1 SEHNR and CDR2 FQNEAQ (reference sequence). V was trimmed by 2 bases and J by 0 bases, leaving 10 bases between them. This CDR3 comprises 16 residues. CDR3 in amino acids: CASSLRADANTGELFF. The CDR3 coding sequence is TGTGCCAGCAGCTTAAGGGCAGATGCGAACACCGGGGAGCTGTTTTTT. The full variable domain, completed using reference TRBV7-9 and TRBJ2-2, is DTGVSQNPRHKITKRGQNVTFRCDPISEHNRLYWYRQTLGQGPEFLTYFQNEAQLEKSRLLSDRFSAERPKGSFSTLEIQRTEQGDSAMYLCASSLRADANTGELFFGEGSRLTVL.

A few counts support this clonotype. The chain links TRBV20-1 to TRBJ1-3; no definite D call. The germline V and J ends were trimmed by 0 bases and 4 bases, with 7 bases remaining between them. The CDR3 totals 13 residues. Germline CDR1 and CDR2: DFQATT and SNEGSKA (reference sequence). Written as DNA, the CDR3 is TGCAGTGCTAGAGATCTGGGCGGAAACACCATATATTTT. Its protein is CSARDLGGNTIYF.

This clonotype was recorded many times. The chain uses TRBV6-1 and TRBJ2-3, with a possible D match to TRBD1 (5 bases). This CDR3 comprises 14 residues. The V end was cut by 6 bases, the J end by 3 bases, with 13 bases between. Germline CDR1 and CDR2: MNHNS and SASEGT. CDR3 bases: TGTGCCAGCAGGCTAGGGGCAGCGACAGATACGCAGTATTTT. Translation: CASRLGAATDTQYF.

This clonotype was seen more than once but under ten times. The chain joins TRBV5-1 to TRBJ2-5; a possible D gene is TRBD1 (6 bases). The length of the CDR3 is 15 residues. Germline CDR1 and CDR2: SGHRS and YFSETQ. V was cut by 1 base and J by 4 bases, with 14 bases left in between. CDR3 region: CASSLIPGQPETQYF. CDR3 DNA sequence: TGCGCCAGCAGCTTGATTCCGGGACAACCAGAGACCCAGTACTTC.

This clonotype came up a few times. V and J are TRBV5-1 and TRBJ1-1; D is unclear. Trimming took 0 bases from V and 0 from J, leaving 6 bases between them. The germline V gene has CDR1 SGHRS and CDR2 YFSETQ. This CDR3 has 14 residues. CDR3 amino acids: CASSLAHLNTEAFF. CDR3 sequence (DNA): TGCGCCAGCAGCTTGGCCCACTTGAACACTGAAGCTTTCTTT.

This clonotype has just a few counts. The chain recombines TRBV10-3 with TRBJ2-2; 10 bases map to TRBD2. This CDR3 has 16 amino acids. V gave up 4 bases and J gave up 1 base; unmatched junction bases: 3. The germline gives CDR1 ENHRY, CDR2 SYGVKD. Here the CDR3 reads CAISGLAGGNTGELFF. The CDR3 nucleotides read TGTGCCATCAGTGGACTAGCGGGTGGGAACACCGGGGAGCTGTTTTTT.

This clonotype was seen a few times. DNA for the CDR3: TGTGCCAGCAGCGTAGACGGTGCTAGCACAGATACGCAGTATTTT. The encoded protein is CASSVDGASTDTQYF. The rearrangement links TRBV9 to TRBJ2-3; D is unresolved. CDR3 length: 15 amino acids. Germline CDR1 and CDR2: SGDLS and YYNGEE. V gave up 0 bases and J gave up 0 bases, with 8 bases separating them.

This chain uses TRBV29-1 with TRBJ2-2; 8 bases line up with TRBD1. J lost 6 bases, V lost 7 bases, and 4 bases had no gene match. This CDR3 region has 12 residues. Germline loops: CDR1 SQVTM, CDR2 ANQGSEA. CDR3 residues: CSAGQGPGELFF. The CDR3 nucleotides are TGCAGCGCCGGACAGGGCCCCGGGGAGCTGTTTTTT.

This clonotype turned up a few times. This chain joins TRBV4-1 and TRBJ1-2; D not certain. Per germline, CDR1 MGHRA and CDR2 YSYEKL. The germline V and J ends were trimmed by 0 bases and 0 bases, with 8 bases remaining between them. The CDR3 extends over 15 amino acids. The CDR3 loop is CASSQDPGTNYGYTF. The CDR3 DNA reads TGCGCCAGCAGCCAAGACCCAGGAACTAACTATGGCTACACCTTC.

This clonotype was detected only a few times. The V call is TRBV28, the J call TRBJ2-7, with 9 bases fitting TRBD2. V gave up 5 bases and J gave up 0 bases; unmatched junction bases: 5. Germline V CDR1 and CDR2: MDHEN, SYDVKM. The CDR3 totals 15 residues. The CDR3 sequence: CASSTSGLSSYEQYV. The CDR3 nucleotides are TGTGCCAGCAGTACTAGCGGGTTGAGCTCCTACGAGCAGTACGTC.

The J gene is TRBJ2-1, the V gene TRBV5-1; 7 bases are shared with TRBD1. Germline CDR1 and CDR2: SGHRS and YFSETQ. J lost 4 bases, V lost 4 bases, and 5 bases had no gene match. The CDR3 extends over 14 amino acids. The chain's CDR3 is CASSTGQQYNEQFF. In nucleotides, the CDR3 is TGCGCCAGCAGCACGGGACAGCAATACAATGAGCAGTTCTTC. The variable domain in full, with the rest retrieved from reference TRBV5-1 and TRBJ2-1, is KAGVTQTPRYLIKTRGQQVTLSCSPISGHRSVSWYQQTPGQGLQFLFEYFSETQRNKGNFPGRFSGRQFSNSRSEMNVSTLELGDSALYLCASSTGQQYNEQFFGPGTRLTVL.

The chain employs TRBV12-3 or TRBV12-4 and TRBJ2-3, with 8 bases matching TRBD2. The J segment lost 2 bases and the V segment lost 3 bases, leaving 4 bases of the junction unmatched. The CDR3 is made up of 15 amino acids. As DNA, the CDR3 is TGTGCCAGCAGTTTGGGCGGGGGGATCACAGATACGCAGTATTTT. It encodes CASSLGGGITDTQYF.

The chain joins TRBV28 to TRBJ2-5; D is ambiguous. From germline, CDR1 is MDHEN and CDR2 SYDVKM. The CDR3 has 13 residues. V dropped 3 bases and J dropped 4 bases, with 9 bases sitting between them. The CDR3 region is CASSFPAGETQYF. CDR3 nucleotides: TGTGCCAGCAGTTTCCCGGCAGGAGAGACCCAGTACTTC. The full variable domain, completed using reference TRBV28 and TRBJ2-5, is DVKVTQSSRYLVKRTGEKVFLECVQDMDHENMFWYRQDPGLGLRLIYFSYDVKMKEKGDIPEGYSVSREKKERFSLILESASTNQTSMYLCASSFPAGETQYFGPGTRLLVL.

About this clonotype itself: At one of its ends the junction is not consistent with the germline gene, which may arise from a read error. V gene TRBV7-7 combines with J gene TRBJ2-1, with D hard to call. The CDR3 covers 13 residues. Germline assignment: CDR1 SSHAT and CDR2 FNYEAQ (reference sequence). CDR3 residues: CASSSAVNNEQFF. The CDR3 coding sequence is TGTGCTAGCAGCTCGGCCGTTAACAATGAGCAGTTCTTC. Looking up the rest from reference TRBV7-7 and TRBJ2-1 gives the full variable domain: GAGVSQSPRYKVTKRGQDVTLRCDPISSHATLYWYQQALGQGPEFLTYFNYEAQPDKSGLPSDRFSAERPEGSISTLTIQRTEQRDSAMYRCASSSAVNNEQFFGPGTRLTVL.

The genes are TRBV6-1 and TRBJ1-1; 8 positions match TRBD1. Germline V CDR1 and CDR2: MNHNS, SASEGT. CDR3 size: 14 residues. V dropped 5 bases and J dropped 5; count of bases not matched to a gene: 7. The CDR3 sequence: CASSTDRAATEAFF. CDR3 bases: TGTGCCAGCAGTACGGACAGGGCTGCTACTGAAGCTTTCTTT.

In its sample, this clonotype was seen a few times. The chain uses TRBV25-1 and TRBJ2-2; 9 nucleotides agree with TRBD1. CDR3 length: 17 residues. Germline assignment: CDR1 MGHDK and CDR2 SYGVNS. The V segment lost 4 bases and the J segment 6 bases; nucleotides outside the gene matches: 12. The CDR3 region is CASSADRGSRNPGELFF. The CDR3 bases are TGTGCCAGCAGTGCGGACAGGGGCAGTAGAAACCCCGGGGAGCTGTTTTTT.

The chain links TRBV5-6 to TRBJ1-2, with TRBD1 matching over 9 bases. Germline assignment: CDR1 SGHDT and CDR2 YYEEEE. The junction had 10 bases not matched to a gene; V was cut back by 6 bases and J by 4 bases. CDR3 length: 15 residues. CDR3 sequence reads: CASNPPGQGTYGYTF. CDR3 nucleotides: TGTGCCAGCAACCCGCCCGGACAGGGGACCTATGGCTACACCTTC.

This clonotype turned up a few times. The V and J genes are TRBV20-1 and TRBJ1-1; D uncertain. Trimming cost V 3 bases and J 2 bases, with 22 bases left between them. The CDR3 contains 17 residues. Germline V gene sequence: CDR1 DFQATT, CDR2 SNEGSKA (reference sequence). CDR3 sequence reads: CSARTFQVREKNTEAFF. As DNA, the CDR3 is TGCAGTGCTAGGACCTTTCAAGTGAGGGAGAAAAACACTGAAGCTTTCTTT.

The chain employs TRBV29-1 and TRBJ2-5; 8 bases map to TRBD1. Germline V lookup: CDR1 SQVTM, CDR2 ANQGSEA. This CDR3 has 12 amino acids. J was trimmed by 5 bases and V by 4 bases; bases with no gene match: 3. The CDR3 DNA reads TGCAGCGTTGTGGACAGGGAGGAGACCCAGTACTTC. This gives the protein CSVVDREETQYF.

V and J are TRBV15 and TRBJ2-1, with 9 bases matching TRBD1. Germline trimming cut 2 bases from V and 4 bases from J; bases unmatched to any gene: 6. This CDR3 comprises 16 residues. CDR1 and CDR2 from the germline V gene are LNHNV and YYDKDF (reference sequence). The CDR3 here is CATSRSGTGLYNEQFF. The CDR3 region has the DNA TGTGCCACCAGCAGATCCGGGACAGGGCTTTACAATGAGCAGTTCTTC. Combining the CDR3 with reference TRBV15 and TRBJ2-1 gives the whole variable domain DAMVIQNPRYQVTQFGKPVTLSCSQTLNHNVMYWYQQKSSQAPKLLFHYYDKDFNNEADTPDNFQSRRPNTSFCFLDIRSPGLGDTAMYLCATSRSGTGLYNEQFFGPGTRLTVL.

This clonotype was seen a handful of times. The chain uses TRBV5-1 and TRBJ2-5; the match to TRBD2 covers 14 bases. The CDR3 sequence is 18 residues long. CDR1 and CDR2 from the germline V gene are SGHRS and YFSETQ. J lost 1 base, V lost 4 bases, and 9 bases had no gene match. The CDR3 spells CASSIGLAGGPTQETQYF. CDR3 nucleotides: TGCGCCAGCAGCATCGGACTAGCGGGGGGCCCAACCCAAGAGACCCAGTACTTC.